This T cell receptor (beta chain) was sequenced in a study of a mutant IDH1 vaccine in newly diagnosed glioma. The time point: baseline, week 1 (first vaccination visit). The treatment was: pre-vaccination baseline after standard-of-care therapy. Unmatched junction bases numbered 5, after V lost 2 bases and J lost 3 bases. The CDR3 extends over 14 amino acids. Per the germline V gene, CDR1 is SGHDT and CDR2 is YYEEEE. The method was immunoSEQ multiplex PCR; TCRdb's version includes in-frame clones alone and lacks a portion of them. The sample yields tens of thousands of clones, 65% to 80% seen once. Source: PBMCs, taken from a glioma patient treated with radiotherapy, temozolomide or both. The clonotype was recovered from a woman between 40 and 55 years old with glioma. The chain is built from TRBV5-6 and TRBJ2-7, with 7 positions matching TRBD1. CDR3 sequence (DNA): TGTGCCAGCAGCTTACAGGGGTTGAGCTACGAGCAGTACTTC. Encoded protein: CASSLQGLSYEQYF. The full variable domain, rest sourced from reference TRBV5-6 and TRBJ2-7, is DAGVTQSPTHLIKTRGQQVTLRCSPKSGHDTVSWYQQALGQGPQFIFQYYEEEERQRGNFPDRFSGHQFPNYSSELNVNALLLGDSALYLCASSLQGLSYEQYFGPGTRLTVT.